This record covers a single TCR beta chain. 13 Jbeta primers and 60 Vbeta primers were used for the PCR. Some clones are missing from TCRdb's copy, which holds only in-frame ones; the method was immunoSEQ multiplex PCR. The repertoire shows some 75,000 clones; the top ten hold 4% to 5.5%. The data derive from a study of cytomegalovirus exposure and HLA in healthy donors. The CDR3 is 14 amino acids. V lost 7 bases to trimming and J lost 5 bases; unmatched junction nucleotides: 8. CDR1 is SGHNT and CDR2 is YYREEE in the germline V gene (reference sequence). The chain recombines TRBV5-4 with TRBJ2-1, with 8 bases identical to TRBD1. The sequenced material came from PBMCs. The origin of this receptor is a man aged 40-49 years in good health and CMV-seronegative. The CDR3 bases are TGTGCCAGCCTATCCCAGGGGGCCGACAATGAGCAGTTCTTC. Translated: CASLSQGADNEQFF. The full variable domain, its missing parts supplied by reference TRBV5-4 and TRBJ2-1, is ETGVTQSPTHLIKTRGQQVTLRCSSQSGHNTVSWYQQALGQGPQFIFQYYREEENGRGNFPPRFSGLQFPNYSSELNVNALELDDSALYLCASLSQGADNEQFFGPGTRLTVL.